This T cell receptor beta chain was sequenced in a study of T cell repertoires in cytomegalovirus infection. TCRdb recomputed calls from the reads with MiXCR, one row per CDR3 protein. Altogether around 550,000 distinct CDR3 sequences are present, around 27% being singletons, with the ten largest covering 13%. V lost 2 bases and J lost 1; bases outside the gene matches: 10. This CDR3 comprises 18 residues. The germline V gene encodes CDR1 KGHDR and CDR2 SFDVKD. This clonotype came up a few times. Sample: PBMCs. The TCR sequence derives from a human donor in good health (CMV status not recorded). Some clones in this sample may be carry-over from other donors' samples. The genes are TRBV24-1 and TRBJ2-5; TRBD2 aligns across 9 bases. As DNA, the CDR3 is TGTGCCACCAGTGATTCGATGACTAGCGGAGGGGGCCAAGAGACCCAGTACTTC. Protein: CATSDSMTSGGGQETQYF.